In this sample, the clone carrying this T cell receptor (beta chain) turned up many times. Its antigen remains unknown. CDR1 and CDR2 from the germline V gene are SGHRS and YFSETQ. V trimming: 0 bases; J trimming: 7 bases; junction bases outside the gene matches: 11. The CDR3 sequence is 17 residues long. The sample is drawn from a study of neurological immune-mediated disorders. The study's findings and limits: It was HTLV-1-associated myelopathy that showed the most TCR clonal expansion, while multiple sclerosis showed the least, falling below healthy controls.

TCRdb fed the 5' RACE reads into MiXCR, producing one record per CDR3 protein. The table shows tens of thousands of distinct CDR3 sequences, with nearly 3.5% occurring only once. The clonotype originates from a man aged 40-50 years with multiple sclerosis. The rearrangement joins TRBV5-1 to TRBJ2-7; 12 bases align to TRBD2. Material for sequencing was PBMCs. The CDR3 DNA sequence: TGCGCCAGCAGCTTGGGGCCATCGGCTAGCGGGAGGGGGGAGCAGTACTTC. Translated, it gives CASSLGPSASGRGEQYF.